This entry lists 18 T cell receptor beta chains sequenced from one sample in a study of cytomegalovirus exposure and HLA in healthy donors. The PCR made use of 60 Vbeta and 13 Jbeta primers. Profiling relied on immunoSEQ multiplex PCR, and the TCRdb table lists in-frame clones only, not all of them. The sample carries some 160,000 clones, roughly 83% recorded once. Sequencing was done on a sample of PBMCs. These receptor sequences come from a young woman in good health and CMV-seronegative.

The V gene is TRBV7-6, the J gene TRBJ1-1; the D gene is possibly TRBD1 (6 bases). CDR1 SGHVS and CDR2 FNYEAQ come from the germline V gene. The CDR3 loop spans 13 amino acids. The ends were cut back, 5 bases at V and 5 bases at J, with 12 bases in the middle. This chain's CDR3 is CASSPNRDTEAFF. The CDR3 region has the DNA TGTGCCAGCAGCCCAAACAGGGATACTGAAGCTTTCTTT.

The CDR3 nucleotides are TGTGCCAGCTCACCACCGGGACAGCTGAAAGAGACCCAGTACTTC. It codes for CASSPPGQLKETQYF. This chain uses TRBV18 with TRBJ2-5; TRBD1 agrees at 7 bases. Germline V CDR1 and CDR2: KGHSH, LQKENI. CDR3 length: 15 residues. V was pared by 0 bases and J by 3 bases, with 4 bases of the junction left unmatched.

The chain couples TRBV5-6 to TRBJ1-6, with 9 bases fitting TRBD1. This CDR3 comprises 16 residues. Germline V CDR1 and CDR2: SGHDT, YYEEEE. J gave up 6 bases and V 4 bases, and 8 bases lay outside the gene matches. The CDR3, as DNA: TGTGCCAGCAGCGGATACAGGGGGCTCTCTAATTCACCCCTCCACTTT. Its protein is CASSGYRGLSNSPLHF.

The V call is TRBV28, the J call TRBJ1-2, with 7 bases aligning to TRBD1. The CDR3 runs 16 residues. Germline V gene data show CDR1 as MDHEN and CDR2 as SYDVKM. V trimming: 3 bases; J trimming: 4 bases; junction bases outside the gene matches: 11. The CDR3 loop is CASSLVLGGGVYGYTF. CDR3 nucleotides: TGTGCCAGCAGTTTGGTTCTAGGAGGGGGCGTCTATGGCTACACCTTC.

A note on this clone: Germline is not matched at one junction end, which may reflect a read error. V usage is TRBV5-6 and J usage is TRBJ1-2; D not certain. The length of the CDR3 is 16 residues. The germline gives CDR1 SGHDT, CDR2 YYEEEE. CDR3 DNA sequence: TGTGCCAGCAGCTTGGAACGGGGTCGGGCTAACTATGGCCACACCTTC. It codes for CASSLERGRANYGHTF.

As DNA, the CDR3 is TGTGCCAGCAGGGACTACTCCTACGAGCAGTACTTC. The encoded protein is CASRDYSYEQYF. This sequence joins TRBV28 and TRBJ2-7; TRBD2 is a possible D gene (6 bases). There are 12 residues in the CDR3. V lost 6 bases, J lost 0 bases, and 6 bases lay in between. Per germline, CDR1 MDHEN and CDR2 SYDVKM. The full variable domain, rest sourced from reference TRBV28 and TRBJ2-7, is DVKVTQSSRYLVKRTGEKVFLECVQDMDHENMFWYRQDPGLGLRLIYFSYDVKMKEKGDIPEGYSVSREKKERFSLILESASTNQTSMYLCASRDYSYEQYFGPGTRLTVT.

This chain links TRBV7-9 with TRBJ1-2; D is unclear. With 5 bases removed from V and 5 bases from J, the gap between germline ends came to 18 bases. Per the germline V gene, CDR1 is SEHNR and CDR2 is FQNEAQ (reference sequence). The CDR3 spans 15 residues. CDR3 sequence reads: CASSLGTGVTYGYTF. The CDR3 nucleotides are TGTGCCAGCAGCCTAGGTACCGGGGTAACGTATGGCTACACCTTC.

The chain carries TRBV5-1 and TRBJ2-7, with D possibly matching TRBD1 (6 bases). The CDR3 is made up of 15 amino acids. Germline assignment: CDR1 SGHRS and CDR2 YFSETQ. V was shortened by 3 bases and J by 1 base, with 14 bases between the two germline ends. CDR3 sequence reads: CASSSLDSVSYEQYF. In DNA form, the CDR3 reads TGCGCCAGCAGCTCTCTGGACAGTGTTTCCTACGAGCAGTACTTC.

The rearrangement links TRBV7-9 to TRBJ2-1, with 9 bases lining up with TRBD2. V shed 4 bases and J 8 bases; nucleotides not matched to a gene: 6. The germline V gene has CDR1 SEHNR and CDR2 FQNEAQ (reference sequence). This CDR3 contains 14 residues. This chain's CDR3 is CASSSQLAGHEQFF. The DNA for the CDR3 is TGTGCCAGCAGCTCACAGCTAGCGGGGCATGAGCAGTTCTTC.

The genes are TRBV6-6 and TRBJ1-5; TRBD1 matches 7 bases. Germline V CDR1 and CDR2: MNHNY, SVGAGI (reference sequence). Losses at the gene ends were 7 bases for V and 5 bases for J; bases not matched to a gene: 8. This CDR3 is built from 14 residues. In nucleotides, the CDR3 is TGTGCCAGCACGGAGGGGCAGGGGGATCAGCCCCAGCATTTT. This gives the protein CASTEGQGDQPQHF.

The chain combines TRBV2 with TRBJ2-5, with 11 bases aligning to TRBD2. With the DNA end fitting TRBJ2-7 better, the J assignment may be wrong. Germline assignment: CDR1 SNHLY and CDR2 FYNNEI. This CDR3 has 16 amino acids. The CDR3 is CASRRQLAGASYEQYF. CDR3 DNA sequence: TGTGCCAGCAGACGCCAACTAGCGGGGGCCTCCTACGAGCAGTACTTC.

As concerns this clone: Other DNA sequences from this sample encode an identical CDR3 as well. This chain connects TRBV9 to TRBJ2-7; 7 positions match TRBD2. The germline CDR1 and CDR2 sequences are SGDLS and YYNGEE. The CDR3 is made up of 14 amino acids. V gave up 2 bases and J gave up 3 bases; unmatched junction bases: 5. This CDR3 is CASSVSGGGYEQYF. CDR3 bases: TGTGCCAGCAGCGTTTCCGGCGGGGGCTACGAGCAGTACTTC. Full variable domain (remainder filled in from reference TRBV9 and TRBJ2-7): DSGVTQTPKHLITATGQRVTLRCSPRSGDLSVYWYQQSLDQGLQFLIQYYNGEERAKGNILERFSAQQFPDLHSELNLSSLELGDSALYFCASSVSGGGYEQYFGPGTRLTVT.

This chain uses TRBV13 with TRBJ2-1; a possible D gene is TRBD2 (6 bases). The CDR3 runs 16 residues. The V gene lost 5 bases and the J gene lost 4 bases, with 18 bases spanning the gap. From germline, CDR1 is PRHDT and CDR2 FYEKMQ (reference sequence). As DNA, the CDR3 is TGTGCCAGCAGCCCCCCTGGGGCGGGGAGTTACAATGAGCAGTTCTTC. This gives the protein CASSPPGAGSYNEQFF.

The J gene is TRBJ1-1, the V gene TRBV7-8, with unresolved D. Looked up from germline, CDR1 is SGHVS and CDR2 is FQNEAQ. V dropped 5 bases and J dropped 8 bases, with 24 bases sitting between them. The CDR3 is made up of 16 amino acids. The DNA of the CDR3 is TGTGCCAGCAGCCTACCCCCAGCTTGGGCAACACAAGAAGCTTTCTTT. Its protein product is CASSLPPAWATQEAFF. Drawing the rest from reference TRBV7-8 and TRBJ1-1, the complete variable domain is GAGVSQSPRYKVAKRGQDVALRCDPISGHVSLFWYQQALGQGPEFLTYFQNEAQLDKSGLPSDRFFAERPEGSVSTLKIQRTQQEDSAVYLCASSLPPAWATQEAFFGQGTRLTVV.

The rearrangement links TRBV28 to TRBJ1-1; D remains unclear. The germline V gene encodes CDR1 MDHEN and CDR2 SYDVKM. The CDR3 has 14 residues. Trimming cost V 6 bases and J 1 base, with 12 bases left between them. CDR3 amino acids: CASRGETGNTEAFF. CDR3 sequence (DNA): TGTGCCAGCAGGGGAGAGACGGGGAACACTGAAGCTTTCTTT. The variable domain in full, completed from reference TRBV28 and TRBJ1-1, reads DVKVTQSSRYLVKRTGEKVFLECVQDMDHENMFWYRQDPGLGLRLIYFSYDVKMKEKGDIPEGYSVSREKKERFSLILESASTNQTSMYLCASRGETGNTEAFFGQGTRLTVV.

The chain employs TRBV28 and TRBJ1-1; no clear D gene. V lost 3 bases and J lost 0, with 17 bases in between. The CDR3 totals 17 residues. Germline lookup yields CDR1 MDHEN and CDR2 SYDVKM. CDR3 coding DNA: TGTGCCAGCAGTTTTTCCAGGAAGAAACGGCTGAACACTGAAGCTTTCTTT. Protein sequence: CASSFSRKKRLNTEAFF.

V gene TRBV9 combines with J gene TRBJ1-1, with TRBD1 matching 7 bases. J was trimmed by 0 bases and V by 0 bases; bases with no gene match: 5. This CDR3 is built from 16 residues. Germline CDR1 is SGDLS and CDR2 is YYNGEE. The CDR3: CASSVEGQPMNTEAFF. Written as DNA, the CDR3 is TGTGCCAGCAGCGTAGAGGGACAGCCCATGAACACTGAAGCTTTCTTT.

The rearrangement uses TRBV23-1 and TRBJ1-2, with D hard to call. TRBV23-1 is sorted into the ORF group, with uncertain function. Trimming took 7 bases from V and 4 from J, leaving 16 bases between them. The CDR3 contains 14 residues. CDR3 residues: CASTGPTTSYGYTF. CDR3 nucleotide sequence: TGCGCCAGCACTGGACCTACAACTAGCTATGGCTACACCTTC.